Below are 28 T cell receptor beta chains sequenced from a single sample in a study of STAT3 mutations in large granular lymphocyte leukemia. Study findings and constraints: Every T-LGLL patient had at least one immunodominant TCRbeta clonotype.

What these receptors recognize is not known. Repertoires were generated with immunoSEQ multiplex PCR, while TCRdb's copy carries only in-frame clones and drops some. Its table lists some 2,200 clones. Sequenced input: PBMCs. The receptors were sampled from a human donor with T large granular lymphocyte leukemia. The donor label of this sample is uncertain. Some clones in this sample may be carry-over from other donors' samples.

About this clone itself: The CDR3 end shows no conserved phenylalanine or tryptophan, and so a read error is likely. No DNA is shown, since the ends of the CDR3 on it are uncertain; the CDR3 is the one TCRdb lists. V usage is TRBV6-4 and J usage is TRBJ2-2; TRBD1, the table's D call, lacks a check against the DNA. The germline V gene has CDR1 MRHNA and CDR2 SNTAGT. Ends included, the CDR3 has 11 residues. This CDR3 is CASSEGVSTGE.

Points on this clone: Since the CDR3 does not end with the conserved phenylalanine or tryptophan, this likely comes from a read error. It is unclear where the CDR3 begins or ends on the DNA, so no DNA is shown, and the CDR3 is as TCRdb lists it. The chain combines TRBV2 with TRBJ1-1. From germline, CDR1 is SNHLY and CDR2 FYNNEI. The CDR3 is made up of 12 amino acids, end residues included. This CDR3 reads CASTLKGLQNTE.

A note on this clone: This CDR3 is missing its conserved last phenylalanine or tryptophan, likely due to a read error. It is unclear where the CDR3 begins or ends on the DNA, so no DNA is shown, and the CDR3 is as TCRdb lists it. V is TRBV20-1 and J is TRBJ2-5; no DNA check was done on the table's D call, TRBD1. From germline, CDR1 is DFQATT and CDR2 SNEGSKA (reference sequence). 11 amino acids form the CDR3, both terminal residues included. The CDR3 loop is CSARNTRVPDT.

Concerning this clone itself: The CDR3 carries no conserved terminal phenylalanine or tryptophan, so it likely arises from a read error. It is unclear where the CDR3 begins or ends on the DNA, so no DNA is shown, and the CDR3 is as TCRdb lists it. V usage is TRBV5-1 and J usage is TRBJ2-2; the table's D call, TRBD2, has no DNA check behind it. The length of the CDR3 is 13 amino acids, counting both ends. Germline V gene sequence: CDR1 SGHRS, CDR2 YFSETQ. CDR3 loop: CASSLQSGSNTGE.

A word on this clone: Because it lacks the conserved phenylalanine or tryptophan at the end, this CDR3 is likely a read error. The DNA is left out, because the CDR3 cannot be placed on it with certainty; the CDR3 is given as TCRdb lists it. J is TRBJ1-2 and V is TRBV2; the D call in the table, TRBD1, was not verified against the DNA. CDR1 is SNHLY, CDR2 FYNNEI, per germline. Both ends counted, the CDR3 spans 11 residues. The CDR3 protein is CASSPYTDNYG.

This clone counts as medium-sized by frequency. The CDR3 does not end in the conserved phenylalanine or tryptophan, so this is likely a read error. The limits of the CDR3 on the DNA are not certain, so only TCRdb's listed CDR3 is given. This rearrangement joins TRBV2 to TRBJ2-1; the table's D gene call, TRBD2, was not cross checked with the DNA. The CDR3 is 12 amino acids long, termini counted. CDR1 is SNHLY and CDR2 is FYNNEI in the germline V gene. The CDR3 reads CASSGVLAGYNE.

Worth noting for this clone: No conserved phenylalanine or tryptophan is present at the end of the CDR3, so a read error is the likely explanation. It is unclear where the CDR3 begins or ends on the DNA, so no DNA is shown, and the CDR3 is as TCRdb lists it. This chain joins TRBV11-3 and TRBJ2-2; no check of the table's D call, TRBD1, against the DNA was made. Germline CDR1 is SGHNT and CDR2 is YENEEA. The CDR3 is 12 residues long, ends included. The CDR3 spells CASSLMGRNTGE.

About this clone itself: The CDR3 carries no conserved terminal phenylalanine or tryptophan, so it likely arises from a read error. It is unclear where the CDR3 begins or ends on the DNA, so no DNA is shown, and the CDR3 is as TCRdb lists it. CDR3 residues: CASSFRGNNE. This sequence joins TRBV7-8 and TRBJ2-1; TRBD1 is taken as the D call from the table, unchecked against the DNA. The CDR3 has 10 residues if both end residues are counted. Germline lookup yields CDR1 SGHVS and CDR2 FQNEAQ.

Turning to this clone: A read error is likely, as this CDR3 ends without the conserved phenylalanine or tryptophan. No DNA is shown, since the ends of the CDR3 on it are uncertain; the CDR3 is the one TCRdb lists. CDR3 sequence: CASSVDSSYNE. This chain joins TRBV9 and TRBJ2-1; the table's TRBD2 call for D was not verified on the DNA. The CDR3 extends over 11 residues, inclusive of both ends. Germline V gene lookup returns CDR1 SGDLS and CDR2 YYNGEE.

On this clone itself: As the CDR3 is not closed by the conserved phenylalanine or tryptophan, this likely results from a read error. Because the CDR3's place on the DNA is in doubt, the DNA is left out and the CDR3 is given as listed by TCRdb. The V gene is TRBV19, the J gene TRBJ2-1; the D segment call TRBD1 is taken from the table without a DNA check. The CDR3 length equals 9 residues, ends included. The V gene's germline CDR1 is LNHDA and CDR2 SQIVND (reference sequence). CDR3 sequence reads: CASSKGSGE.

With regard to this clone: In this CDR3 the conserved last residue, phenylalanine or tryptophan, is missing, so a read error is likely. Because the CDR3's place on the DNA is in doubt, the DNA is left out and the CDR3 is given as listed by TCRdb. The chain combines TRBV7-8 with TRBJ2-3; the table's D gene call, TRBD1, was not cross checked with the DNA. Germline V gene sequence: CDR1 SGHVS, CDR2 FQNEAQ. The CDR3 is 13 residues long, ends included. The chain's CDR3 is CASSPDGGGATDT.

On this clone itself: A read error is likely, as this CDR3 ends without the conserved phenylalanine or tryptophan. The limits of the CDR3 on the DNA are not certain, so only TCRdb's listed CDR3 is given. The chain uses TRBV30 and TRBJ1-1; the table's D gene call, TRBD1, was not cross checked with the DNA. Germline CDR1 reads GTSNPN; CDR2 reads SVGIG (reference sequence). The CDR3 is 10 residues long, counting both termini. CDR3 protein: CAWDIQGRNK.

For this clone: Since the CDR3 does not end with the conserved phenylalanine or tryptophan, this likely comes from a read error. The DNA is left out, because the CDR3 cannot be placed on it with certainty; the CDR3 is given as TCRdb lists it. The chain carries TRBV7-3 and TRBJ2-2; the DNA was not used to check the table's D call, TRBD1. Per germline, CDR1 SGHTA and CDR2 FQGTGA. The CDR3 length is 12 residues, termini included. CDR3 residues: CASSPQGQNTGE.

This clone shows up as medium-sized by frequency. The missing conserved phenylalanine or tryptophan at the end of this CDR3 makes a read error likely. The DNA is left out, because the CDR3 cannot be placed on it with certainty; the CDR3 is given as TCRdb lists it. This rearrangement joins TRBV10-3 to TRBJ2-1; the table assigns TRBD1, which was not confirmed against the DNA. Ends included, the CDR3 has 11 residues. In germline, CDR1 is ENHRY, CDR2 SYGVKD. This chain's CDR3 is CAISESDVYNE.

Notes on this clone: Without the conserved terminal phenylalanine or tryptophan, this CDR3 likely stems from a read error. No DNA is shown, since the ends of the CDR3 on it are uncertain; the CDR3 is the one TCRdb lists. This chain links TRBV2 with TRBJ2-6; the tabulated D call, TRBD1, remains unverified against the DNA. Germline V gene data show CDR1 as SNHLY and CDR2 as FYNNEI. The CDR3 comprises 10 residues, both ends counted. This chain's CDR3 is CASGGSGANV.

In regard to this clone: No conserved phenylalanine or tryptophan is present at the end of the CDR3, so a read error is the likely explanation. It is unclear where the CDR3 begins or ends on the DNA, so no DNA is shown, and the CDR3 is as TCRdb lists it. This chain connects TRBV10-3 to TRBJ2-5; the table gives TRBD1 as D, unverified against the DNA. The germline V gene encodes CDR1 ENHRY and CDR2 SYGVKD. The CDR3 is 10 residues long, counting both termini. CDR3 residues: CATRGQDQET.

On this clone itself: Because the CDR3 is missing its conserved closing phenylalanine or tryptophan, this is likely a read error. It is unclear where the CDR3 begins or ends on the DNA, so no DNA is shown, and the CDR3 is as TCRdb lists it. The J gene is TRBJ2-1, the V gene TRBV29-1; the table's D gene call, TRBD1, was not cross checked with the DNA. The length of the CDR3 is 12 amino acids, counting both ends. Germline CDR1 SQVTM, CDR2 ANQGSEA. The CDR3 reads CSVEGVGSSYNE.

In regard to this clone: The CDR3 does not end in the conserved phenylalanine or tryptophan, so this is likely a read error. The limits of the CDR3 on the DNA are not certain, so only TCRdb's listed CDR3 is given. This chain links TRBV7-8 with TRBJ2-7; the table's D call of TRBD1 was not tested on the DNA. The CDR3 is 11 residues long, ends included. The germline V gene encodes CDR1 SGHVS and CDR2 FQNEAQ. The CDR3 region is CASSRDSARGE.

As for this clone: Here the CDR3 omits its conserved ending phenylalanine or tryptophan, so a read error is the likely source. Because the CDR3's place on the DNA is in doubt, the DNA is left out and the CDR3 is given as listed by TCRdb. The V call is TRBV19, the J call TRBJ2-2; the D segment call TRBD2 is taken from the table without a DNA check. The length of the CDR3 is 11 amino acids, counting both ends. Per the germline V gene, CDR1 is LNHDA and CDR2 is SQIVND (reference sequence). The CDR3 protein is CASLLGGGLGE.

As concerns this clone: No conserved phenylalanine or tryptophan is present at the end of the CDR3, so a read error is the likely explanation. The DNA is omitted, as the CDR3 cannot be located on it reliably, and the CDR3 follows TCRdb's listing. J is TRBJ2-5 and V is TRBV11-1; the table's D gene call, TRBD1, was not cross checked with the DNA. CDR1 SGHAT and CDR2 FQDESV come from the germline V gene (reference sequence). The CDR3 length is 10 residues, termini included. The CDR3 sequence is CASSLRPTET.

Points on this clone: This likely comes from a read error, as the CDR3 has no conserved phenylalanine or tryptophan at its end. The DNA is omitted, as the CDR3 cannot be located on it reliably, and the CDR3 follows TCRdb's listing. The chain combines TRBV5-1 with TRBJ2-5; the DNA was not compared with TRBD2, the D call given in the table. The length of the CDR3 is 13 amino acids, counting both ends. Germline assignment: CDR1 SGHRS and CDR2 YFSETQ. CDR3 residues: CASSQGLAGLQET.

About this clone itself: The conserved final phenylalanine or tryptophan is absent from the CDR3, which likely points to a read error. The limits of the CDR3 on the DNA are not certain, so only TCRdb's listed CDR3 is given. V and J are TRBV6-1 and TRBJ1-5; the tabulated D call, TRBD1, remains unverified against the DNA. From its first to its last residue, the CDR3 has 12 amino acids. From germline, CDR1 is MNHNS and CDR2 SASEGT. CDR3 residues: CASSDLTGAIQP.

Points on this clone: The conserved phenylalanine or tryptophan is not found at the CDR3 terminus, so this likely reflects a read error. No DNA is shown, since the ends of the CDR3 on it are uncertain; the CDR3 is the one TCRdb lists. The CDR3 sequence is CASSIDRGGGV. This chain uses TRBV19 with TRBJ2-6; the DNA was not used to check the table's D call, TRBD1. The germline V gene has CDR1 LNHDA and CDR2 SQIVND (reference sequence). The CDR3 totals 11 residues, both ends included.

On this clone itself: No conserved phenylalanine or tryptophan is present at the end of the CDR3, so a read error is the likely explanation. The DNA is omitted, as the CDR3 cannot be located on it reliably, and the CDR3 follows TCRdb's listing. The chain recombines TRBV18 with TRBJ2-3; the table calls TRBD2, which could not be checked here. The CDR3 contains 10 residues when both ends are counted. CDR1 is KGHSH, CDR2 LQKENI, per germline. CDR3 region: CASSPIGLDT.

Note on this clone: No conserved phenylalanine or tryptophan is present at the end of the CDR3, so a read error is the likely explanation. No DNA is shown, since the ends of the CDR3 on it are uncertain; the CDR3 is the one TCRdb lists. This sequence joins TRBV5-1 and TRBJ2-3; no DNA check was done on the table's D call, TRBD2. Including both end residues, the CDR3 is 13 amino acids long. Germline V gene data show CDR1 as SGHRS and CDR2 as YFSETQ. CDR3 residues: CASSLTSGGPGDT.

A remark on this clone: This CDR3 fails to terminate in the conserved phenylalanine or tryptophan, so it likely reflects a read error. No DNA is shown, since the ends of the CDR3 on it are uncertain; the CDR3 is the one TCRdb lists. This chain uses TRBV30 with TRBJ2-3; no check of the table's D call, TRBD1, against the DNA was made. From its first to its last residue, the CDR3 has 13 amino acids. CDR1 and CDR2 from the germline V gene are GTSNPN and SVGIG (reference sequence). Here the CDR3 reads CAWSVHPGQGTDT.

In regard to this clone: The CDR3 ends on some other residue instead of the conserved phenylalanine or tryptophan, so this is likely a read error. Because the CDR3's place on the DNA is in doubt, the DNA is left out and the CDR3 is given as listed by TCRdb. This sequence joins TRBV2 and TRBJ1-5; the table's D call TRBD1 went unverified against the DNA. The CDR3 extends over 14 residues, inclusive of both ends. Germline V gene lookup returns CDR1 SNHLY and CDR2 FYNNEI. CDR3 sequence reads: CASSEGQGRLSNQP.

Remarks on this clone: The CDR3 does not end in the conserved phenylalanine or tryptophan, so this is likely a read error. Because the CDR3's place on the DNA is in doubt, the DNA is left out and the CDR3 is given as listed by TCRdb. The chain employs TRBV7-8 and TRBJ2-1; TRBD1, the table's D call, lacks a check against the DNA. The CDR3 sequence runs 8 residues, both termini included. Germline CDR1 is SGHVS and CDR2 is FQNEAQ. The CDR3 is CASSLMDE.